This note documents a single TCR beta chain sequence. This receptor's antigen is unknown. The data are from a study of monozygotic twins with inflammatory bowel disease (dated by TCRdb to about 2019). Context from the whole study: In total, about 30 monozygotic twin pairs made up the full study: 19 Danish pairs, all IBD-discordant, plus nine German pairs, of which four were IBD-concordant and five were IBD-discordant. The search for disease-associated traits relied mainly on comparing IBD patients with their genetically identical healthy co-twins within discordant pairs. Each individual had, on average, about 151 000 unique TCRalpha sequences and 181 000 unique TCRbeta sequences available for analysis.

The method was 5' RACE. For each TCR library, 3,000 to 4,000 ng of total RNA was used. For each sample, cDNA synthesis was carried out in eight separate reactions using SMARTScribe reverse transcriptase. During cDNA synthesis, template switching was used to introduce unique molecular identifiers that contained a 6-nucleotide sample barcode. Amplification of TCRalpha and TCRbeta cDNA involved two nested PCRs of 16 and 9 cycles, and each PCR was followed by bead purification. Before amplification, the cDNA was both treated with uracil DNA-glycosylase and purified with the QIAquick PCR purification kit. The second PCR added Illumina TruSeq-compatible adapters along with sample-specific barcodes. Library quality and concentration were assessed using TapeStation and Qubit, and roughly 5.5 ng of each library was pooled. Pooled libraries were sequenced on an Illumina HiSeq2500 single-index Rapid Run with 2 x 100 bp reads and custom sequencing primers. Processing in the source paper ran as follows. UMI-based consensus assembly with MiGEC version 1.2.6 was used to correct PCR and sequencing errors. MiXCR version 2.1.1 handled V(D)J alignment, clonotype assembly and CDR3 extraction. Normalisation of gene usage, clonotype sharing and MAIT/NKT TCR abundance was achieved by analysing the top 1000, 10 000 and 20 000 clonotypes per sample. Diversity was computed as the inverse Simpson index with the vegan R package after downsampling to 27 000 UMIs. Paired Mann-Whitney U tests were applied to discordant twin pairs, with Benjamini-Hochberg correction for multiple testing. Following TCRdb reprocessing, every CDR3 protein sequence forms one entry, and DNA is not provided. The V and J calls shown here were made by TCRdb, not taken from the authors' results. This specimen's table enumerates some 170,000 distinct CDR3 sequences. 2.5% to 3% of the sample belongs to the ten largest clones.

From each donor, a 2.5 ml peripheral blood sample was drawn into PAXgene tubes and stored at -80 degrees C. Without T cell sorting, total RNA was isolated from whole blood using the PAXgene blood miRNA kit on an automated QIAcube. Deep TCRalpha and TCRbeta repertoire profiling with unique molecular barcoding was performed on peripheral blood of monozygotic twin pairs concordant or discordant for inflammatory bowel disease. Smoking habits were recorded for all twin pairs, and individuals were classified as current, former or never smokers. The CDR3 measures 14 amino acids from cysteine to phenylalanine. No DNA is recorded. CDR1 and CDR2, per the germline V gene, are SGHRS and YFSETQ. Summary of the overall study and its limitations: Repertoire similarity did not differ between concordant and discordant twins, possibly due to limited statistical power. A decrease in TCRbeta repertoire diversity, as measured by inverse Simpson index, was observed in IBD patients compared with their healthy co-twins. Different T cell subtypes could not be distinguished in the analysis. IBD patients shared fewer clonotypes with other individuals than healthy twins did, most markedly in patients showing signs of disease activity. Because patients received different immunosuppressive treatments, the repertoires may have picked up extra background noise and variability between individuals. The results gave no support for a single strong signal or clonotype linked to IBD.

The sequence came from a human donor with ulcerative colitis or Crohn's disease, or a healthy co-twin of an affected twin (not recorded which). The receptor chain draws on TRBV5-1 and TRBJ1-6. The sample was blood. The CDR3 is CASSLGTYNSPLHF.